These 25 T cell receptor beta chains originate from one sample sequenced in a study of CD8+CD57+ T cells in acquired aplastic anemia. The sequenced patients had an expansion of CD8+CD57+ cells seen by flow cytometry. The study profiled TCR beta VDJ and CDR3 using genomic DNA as template. TCRdb ran MiXCR on the reads and lists one entry per CDR3 protein. This repertoire shows 300,000 or so distinct CDR3 sequences, 45% to 65% found once; its top ten account for around 1.3%. Sequences were obtained from sorted CD4+, CD8+, or CD8+CD57+ T cells (not recorded which) from PBMCs. Receptors originate from a human donor with aplastic anemia.

J is TRBJ2-1 and V is TRBV24-1, with D possibly being TRBD1 (6 bases). The CDR3 extends over 15 amino acids. Per the germline V gene, CDR1 is KGHDR and CDR2 is SFDVKD. The V end lost 7 bases, the J end lost 4 bases, and 16 bases lay between the germline ends. Written as DNA, the CDR3 is TGTGCCACCAGCCAGGGGAGCGAGGTATACAATGAGCAGTTCTTC. This sequence encodes CATSQGSEVYNEQFF.

Many counts were recorded for this clonotype. V gene TRBV11-3 combines with J gene TRBJ2-1; D is ambiguous. Germline-derived CDR1 and CDR2 are SGHNT and YENEEA. Trimming left V 5 bases short and J 5 bases short, with 4 bases between. The CDR3 has 11 residues. The CDR3: CASSADNEQFF. The CDR3 region has the DNA TGTGCCAGCAGCGCAGACAATGAGCAGTTCTTC.

The chain uses TRBV7-7 and TRBJ2-7; D remains ambiguous. The germline V gene encodes CDR1 SSHAT and CDR2 FNYEAQ (reference sequence). Between the trimmed V and J ends, which lost 5 bases and 12 bases, there was a span of 5 bases. This CDR3 has 8 amino acids. Here the CDR3 reads CASSPRYV. DNA for the CDR3: TGTGCCAGCAGCCCCCGGTACGTC.

This clonotype has only a few counts. This chain uses TRBV19 with TRBJ1-6; 8 positions agree with TRBD1. V shed 2 bases and J 5 bases; nucleotides not matched to a gene: 2. CDR3 length equals 15 residues. In germline, CDR1 is LNHDA, CDR2 SQIVND (reference sequence). In nucleotides, the CDR3 is TGTGCCAGTAGTATACCGGGACAGGATAATTCACCCCTCCACTTT. This sequence encodes CASSIPGQDNSPLHF.

The rearrangement uses TRBV10-3 and TRBJ2-7; D is uncertain. There are 14 residues in the CDR3. Per germline, CDR1 ENHRY and CDR2 SYGVKD. V dropped 0 bases and J dropped 2 bases, with 8 bases sitting between them. The CDR3 spells CAISESNTAYEQYF. The DNA for the CDR3 is TGTGCCATCAGTGAGTCGAACACGGCCTACGAGCAGTACTTC.

This clonotype was found a few times. This chain uses TRBV9 with TRBJ1-6, with a weak D call TRBD1 (6 bases). Trimming removed 0 bases at V and 12 bases at J, with 7 bases between. The CDR3 sequence is 12 residues long. Germline lookup yields CDR1 SGDLS and CDR2 YYNGEE. The CDR3: CASSVDREPLHF. The DNA for the CDR3 is TGTGCCAGCAGCGTAGACAGGGAACCCCTCCACTTT.

This clonotype was observed many times. This chain links TRBV3-1 with TRBJ2-2; D ambiguous. This CDR3 spans 16 amino acids. Germline V lookup: CDR1 LGHDT, CDR2 YNNKEL (reference sequence). Deletions cut 1 base from V and 0 bases from J, with 9 bases between. The CDR3 loop is CASSQGHRANTGELFF. Here the CDR3 DNA reads TGTGCCAGCAGCCAAGGGCACCGCGCGAACACCGGGGAGCTGTTTTTT.

This clonotype was observed a handful of times. This chain joins TRBV7-9 and TRBJ1-3; maybe TRBD1 (5 bases). V shed 6 bases and J shed 4 bases, with 22 bases lying between them. The CDR3 is made up of 17 amino acids. Germline V gene sequence: CDR1 SEHNR, CDR2 FQNEAQ (reference sequence). The CDR3: CASRPPPLRGGGNTIYF. For the CDR3, the DNA is TGTGCCAGCAGACCCCCACCCTTGCGGGGGGGAGGAAACACCATATATTTT.

The V call is TRBV29-1, the J call TRBJ1-5, with D unresolved. The germline V gene has CDR1 SQVTM and CDR2 ANQGSEA. Trimming took 0 bases from V and 4 from J, leaving 10 bases between them. This CDR3 is built from 14 residues. The CDR3 protein is CSVEEGLKNQPQHF. The CDR3 nucleotides read TGCAGCGTTGAAGAAGGGCTCAAAAATCAGCCCCAGCATTTT.

The CDR3 DNA is TGTGCCAGCAGCGTAGAGTGGGGGGAAGAGACCCAGTACTTC. Residues: CASSVEWGEETQYF. J is TRBJ2-5 and V is TRBV9, with TRBD2 as a possible D gene (6 bases). Germline values: CDR1 SGDLS, CDR2 YYNGEE. CDR3 length: 14 amino acids. Trimming removed 0 bases at V and 3 bases at J, with 9 bases between.

This clonotype was counted ten times or more. This sequence joins TRBV20-1 and TRBJ1-6; 7 bases are a match to TRBD1. Germline V gives CDR1 DFQATT, CDR2 SNEGSKA (reference sequence). The CDR3 has 14 amino acids. V shed 3 bases, J shed 6 bases, and the junction held 5 bases outside the gene matches. In DNA form, the CDR3 reads TGCAGTGCTAGTCCCGGGACAGCTAATTCACCCCTCCACTTT. Residues: CSASPGTANSPLHF.

The chain uses TRBV6-4 and TRBJ2-1; D gene ambiguous. The V end was cut by 0 bases, the J end by 5 bases, with 11 bases between. This CDR3 comprises 15 residues. Germline V gives CDR1 MRHNA, CDR2 SNTAGT. CDR3 nucleotide sequence: TGTGCCAGCAGTGACTCGATCGTCGGTCACAATGAGCAGTTCTTC. Protein product: CASSDSIVGHNEQFF.

The V call is TRBV29-1, the J call TRBJ2-3; 10 positions agree with TRBD2. Germline CDR1 reads SQVTM; CDR2 reads ANQGSEA. The length of the CDR3 is 14 residues. V shed 7 bases, J shed 5 bases, and the junction held 9 bases outside the gene matches. The CDR3 region is CSAQKREGGDTQYF. The CDR3 nucleotides are TGCAGCGCCCAGAAGCGGGAGGGCGGAGATACGCAGTATTTT.

This sequence joins TRBV5-1 and TRBJ1-2, with 9 bases lining up with TRBD1. CDR3 size: 16 residues. Germline CDR1 reads SGHRS; CDR2 reads YFSETQ. V lost 0 bases to trimming and J lost 7 bases; unmatched junction nucleotides: 10. CDR3 protein: CASSLASGTGLAGYTF. DNA for the CDR3: TGCGCCAGCAGCTTGGCCTCCGGGACAGGGTTGGCTGGCTACACCTTC.

The chain has TRBV2 and TRBJ1-5; maybe TRBD1 (5 bases). The germline CDR1 and CDR2 sequences are SNHLY and FYNNEI. Between the trimmed V and J ends, which lost 8 bases and 6 bases, there was a span of 17 bases. CDR3 length: 14 amino acids. The CDR3 loop is CASSGQGVRQPQHF. The CDR3 nucleotides read TGTGCCAGCTCAGGGCAGGGCGTCCGTCAGCCCCAGCATTTT.

The CDR3 DNA reads as TGTGCCAGCAGTGACCCCCCGGATGGCTACACCTTC. Protein product: CASSDPPDGYTF. The rearrangement links TRBV25-1 to TRBJ1-2; D uncertain. V lost 3 bases and J lost 6, with 8 bases in between. CDR3 length: 12 amino acids. Germline assignment: CDR1 MGHDK and CDR2 SYGVNS.

This clonotype was found many times. The gene calls are TRBV10-1 and TRBJ1-2; weak D call: TRBD1 (5 bases). The CDR3 totals 13 residues. Trimming pared 8 bases from V and 2 bases from J, leaving 12 bases between. Germline CDR1 is WNHNN and CDR2 is SYGVQD (reference sequence). The CDR3 spells CASSDTNNYGYTF. The CDR3 DNA reads as TGCGCCAGCTCGGACACCAACAACTATGGCTACACCTTC.

The chain uses TRBV12-3 or TRBV12-4 and TRBJ1-1; 8 bases are a match to TRBD1. The CDR3 has 14 residues. V was clipped by 4 bases and J by 4 bases; unmatched bases: 5. The CDR3 sequence: CASSSTGGGTEAFF. DNA of the CDR3: TGTGCCAGCAGTTCCACAGGGGGAGGCACTGAAGCTTTCTTT.

The chain has TRBV25-1 and TRBJ2-5; D is unclear. The CDR3 has 15 amino acids. The V end was cut by 4 bases, the J end by 0 bases, with 12 bases between. The germline CDR1 and CDR2 sequences are MGHDK and SYGVNS. CDR3 nucleotides: TGTGCCAGCAGTGGATTTCACACGTACCAAGAGACCCAGTACTTC. Translated, it gives CASSGFHTYQETQYF.

The sample holds many counts of this clonotype. This chain links TRBV2 with TRBJ2-6; no reliable D call. The V gene's germline CDR1 is SNHLY and CDR2 FYNNEI. The V gene lost 3 bases and the J gene lost 0 bases, with 12 bases spanning the gap. There are 17 residues in the CDR3. CDR3 amino acids: CASSDYPPSSGANVLTF. The CDR3 region has the DNA TGTGCCAGCAGTGACTATCCCCCTTCCTCTGGGGCCAACGTCCTGACTTTC.

The rearrangement uses TRBV12-3 or TRBV12-4 and TRBJ1-2, with D hard to call. CDR3 size: 16 residues. Between the trimmed V and J ends, which lost 6 bases and 0 bases, there was a span of 17 bases. The CDR3 loop reads CASSQGYRESNYGYTF. For the CDR3, the DNA is TGTGCCAGCAGCCAAGGGTATCGGGAGTCTAACTATGGCTACACCTTC.

The chain carries TRBV27 and TRBJ2-3; 13 bases are shared with TRBD2. After removal of 5 bases from V and 5 bases from J, the junction contained 7 bases not matched to a gene. The CDR3 loop spans 16 amino acids. Germline-derived CDR1 and CDR2 are MNHEY and SMNVEV (reference sequence). The CDR3 nucleotides are TGTGCCAGCAGTGGCTGCGGACTAGCGGGGGTAGATACGCAGTATTTT. It encodes CASSGCGLAGVDTQYF.

For the CDR3, the DNA is TGCAGCGTTCGAACGGACAGCAGCACAGATACGCAGTATTTT. Its translation is CSVRTDSSTDTQYF. V and J are TRBV29-1 and TRBJ2-3; D is perhaps TRBD1 (6 bases). Germline values: CDR1 SQVTM, CDR2 ANQGSEA. V was clipped by 5 bases and J by 0 bases, with 12 bases between them. This CDR3 comprises 14 residues.

The chain combines TRBV12-3 or TRBV12-4 with TRBJ2-7; D gene uncertain. Trimming removed 8 bases from V and 5 bases from J, with 19 bases in between. This CDR3 contains 14 residues. DNA for the CDR3: TGTGCCAGCCGATTGGGTGTTAGGTCCGACGAGCAGTACTTC. Residues: CASRLGVRSDEQYF.

As to this clonotype: The junction departs from the called germline gene at one end, perhaps through a read error. DNA for the CDR3: TGTGCCAGCAGTCAAGATGGATTAGCGGGAGTTGATGATCAGTACTTC. Translation gives CASSQDGLAGVDDQYF. This chain uses TRBV3-1 with TRBJ2-7, with 9 positions matching TRBD2. The CDR3 is 16 amino acids. The germline CDR1 and CDR2 sequences are LGHDT and YNNKEL (reference sequence).